This passage covers 5 T cell receptor beta chains from one sample sequenced in a study of shared clonotypes between healthy human individuals. TCRdb keeps only in-frame clones here, not all; method: immunoSEQ multiplex PCR. In the table there are under 2.5 million clones, about nine tenths of which are singletons. Sequenced: naive CD4+ T cells from PBMCs. Specified subset: CD45RA+ positively selected. The receptors originated from a man younger than 35 in good health. Some clones in this sample may be carry-over from other donors' samples.

J is TRBJ2-6 and V is TRBV5-4; D call uncertain. This CDR3 comprises 16 residues. V gave up 4 bases and J gave up 1 base, with 12 bases separating them. Germline V gives CDR1 SGHNT, CDR2 YYREEE (reference sequence). The CDR3 region has the DNA TGTGCCAGCAGCCCGGAGCGAGCGTCTGGGGCCAACGTCCTGACTTTC. Its protein is CASSPERASGANVLTF.

The chain carries TRBV5-1 and TRBJ1-4, with D possibly being TRBD1 (5 bases). CDR1 SGHRS and CDR2 YFSETQ come from the germline V gene. This CDR3 contains 13 residues. The V gene lost 1 base and the J gene lost 7 bases, with 8 bases spanning the gap. The CDR3: CASSLRQGEKLFF. CDR3 in DNA: TGCGCCAGCAGCTTGCGGCAGGGTGAAAAACTGTTTTTT.

This chain connects TRBV6-6 to TRBJ2-1; perhaps TRBD1 as D (5 bases). The germline V gene has CDR1 MNHNY and CDR2 SVGAGI (reference sequence). The V gene lost 6 bases and the J gene lost 0 bases, with 15 bases spanning the gap. This CDR3 is built from 16 residues. The CDR3: CASSITRGPSYNEQFF. Here the CDR3 DNA reads TGTGCCAGCAGCATTACAAGGGGCCCCTCCTACAATGAGCAGTTCTTC.

The gene calls are TRBV11-2 and TRBJ2-5; the match to TRBD2 covers 9 bases. V trimming: 5 bases; J trimming: 9 bases; junction bases outside the gene matches: 25. Germline V gene lookup returns CDR1 SGHAT and CDR2 FQNNGV. There are 19 residues in the CDR3. CDR3 protein: CASSPREAERLAGRGPQYF. In nucleotides, the CDR3 is TGTGCCAGCAGCCCCAGGGAGGCGGAGAGGCTAGCGGGGCGGGGTCCCCAGTACTTC.

V is TRBV28 and J is TRBJ1-4; 8 bases are shared with TRBD1. The V gene end was trimmed by 4 bases and the J gene end by 5 bases; junction bases not matched to a gene: 9. The CDR3 is 16 amino acids. From germline, CDR1 is MDHEN and CDR2 SYDVKM. The CDR3 sequence is CASSYGQGRINEKLFF. The DNA for the CDR3 is TGTGCCAGCAGTTACGGACAGGGTAGGATAAATGAAAAACTGTTTTTT.